Given below is one TCR beta chain in context. Looked up from germline, CDR1 is SGHTA and CDR2 is FQGNSA. Trimming took 3 bases from V and 5 from J, leaving 10 bases between them. This CDR3 region has 14 residues. These data come from a study of T-cell memory formation after mild COVID-19. TCRdb reanalysed the 5' RACE reads using MiXCR and keeps one entry per CDR3 protein. Altogether 200,000 to 250,000 distinct CDR3 sequences are present, 9.5% being singletons, with the ten largest covering 3% to 4%. Sequencing was carried out using PBMCs or a T cell subset sorted from them (not recorded which). The TCR sequence derives from a young man who had mild COVID-19 (a few samples of this study predate the infection). Cell type and time point are not known. This rearrangement joins TRBV7-2 to TRBJ1-4; perhaps TRBD1 as D (5 bases). The CDR3 DNA reads as TGTGCCAGCAGCTTTTGGGGCCAGAATGAAAAACTGTTTTTT. Translating it yields CASSFWGQNEKLFF.